The next 9 T cell receptor beta chains were all read from a single sample in a study of blood T cell repertoires in COVID-19. Measured with immunoSEQ multiplex PCR; TCRdb has only the in-frame clones, and not every one. The top ten clones hold approximately 16% of a sample with over 70,000 clones, 76% of them seen once. Material: peripheral blood. The receptors were sampled from a man between 65 and 79 years old with active or convalescent COVID-19.

The J gene is TRBJ2-7, the V gene TRBV5-1; no clear D gene. Germline V gene lookup returns CDR1 SGHRS and CDR2 YFSETQ. The CDR3 consists of 14 residues. V was pared by 0 bases and J by 9 bases, with 16 bases between. The CDR3: CASSLAITATTQYF. CDR3 nucleotides: TGCGCCAGCAGCTTGGCCATCACAGCAACGACGCAGTACTTC.

The chain joins TRBV30 to TRBJ1-4; D might be TRBD1 (5 bases). Trimming removed 0 bases from V and 8 bases from J, with 10 bases in between. The germline V gene has CDR1 GTSNPN and CDR2 SVGIG (reference sequence). CDR3 length equals 13 residues. The CDR3 DNA is TGTGCCTGGAGTGTACAGGTGCGGGAAAAACTGTTTTTT. It codes for CAWSVQVREKLFF.

The rearrangement uses TRBV7-2 and TRBJ2-1; 8 nucleotides align to TRBD1. Germline V gene sequence: CDR1 SGHTA, CDR2 FQGNSA. Trimming removed 5 bases from V and 5 bases from J; junction bases left unmatched: 5. The CDR3 has 14 residues. DNA of the CDR3: TGTGCCAGCAGCCCCGGGACAGGAAACAATGAGCAGTTCTTC. It specifies CASSPGTGNNEQFF.

The rearrangement joins TRBV2 to TRBJ1-5; the D gene is possibly TRBD1 (6 bases). The germline V gene encodes CDR1 SNHLY and CDR2 FYNNEI. CDR3 length: 13 amino acids. V was trimmed by 7 bases and J by 1 base, leaving 8 bases between them. CDR3 protein: CASTRGSNQPQHF. CDR3 sequence (DNA): TGTGCCAGCACTAGGGGGAGCAATCAGCCCCAGCATTTT.

V usage is TRBV7-9 and J usage is TRBJ2-2; 9 nucleotides align to TRBD2. Trimming took 4 bases from V and 0 from J; bases not matched to a gene: 6. From germline, CDR1 is SEHNR and CDR2 FQNEAQ (reference sequence). This CDR3 spans 17 amino acids. The DNA of the CDR3 is TGTGCCAGCAGCTCGTCAGCGGGGGGCGCGAACACCGGGGAGCTGTTTTTT. This sequence encodes CASSSSAGGANTGELFF.

V is TRBV7-9 and J is TRBJ1-3, with a tentative D call TRBD1 (6 bases). Germline assignment: CDR1 SEHNR and CDR2 FQNEAQ (reference sequence). This CDR3 comprises 14 residues. V lost 5 bases and J 3 bases, leaving 11 bases between the germline ends. CDR3 in amino acids: CASSPQGFGNTIYF. In DNA, the CDR3 is TGTGCCAGCAGCCCACAGGGTTTTGGAAACACCATATATTTT. Using reference TRBV7-9 and TRBJ1-3 for the parts outside the CDR3, the full variable domain is DTGVSQNPRHKITKRGQNVTFRCDPISEHNRLYWYRQTLGQGPEFLTYFQNEAQLEKSRLLSDRFSAERPKGSFSTLEIQRTEQGDSAMYLCASSPQGFGNTIYFGEGSWLTVV.

The chain links TRBV20-1 to TRBJ1-6, with TRBD1 identical over 8 bases. Germline V gene lookup returns CDR1 DFQATT and CDR2 SNEGSKA (reference sequence). CDR3 length: 15 residues. The V segment lost 3 bases and the J segment 10 bases; nucleotides outside the gene matches: 11. Here the CDR3 reads CSASLGQGITSPLHF. The CDR3 DNA reads TGCAGTGCTAGTCTCGGACAGGGAATCACCTCACCCCTCCACTTT.

This clone showed up just once. The V gene is TRBV9, the J gene TRBJ2-5, with 10 bases lining up with TRBD2. The V gene end was trimmed by 3 bases and the J gene end by 2 bases; junction bases not matched to a gene: 7. Germline V gene lookup returns CDR1 SGDLS and CDR2 YYNGEE. The CDR3 contains 16 residues. CDR3 DNA: TGTGCCAGCAGCGAGCGGGGGGGAATGAATCAAGAGACCCAGTACTTC. It codes for CASSERGGMNQETQYF.

The rearrangement links TRBV15 to TRBJ1-2, with D tentatively TRBD1 (6 bases). The CDR3 length is 16 residues. V was trimmed by 0 bases and J by 8 bases, leaving 19 bases between them. Germline-derived CDR1 and CDR2 are LNHNV and YYDKDF (reference sequence). Here the CDR3 reads CATSRDGGLMAEGYTF. The CDR3 coding sequence is TGTGCCACCAGCAGAGATGGGGGCTTGATGGCGGAAGGCTACACCTTC.